This T cell receptor (beta chain) was retrieved from a study of Ad26.COV2.S vaccination and SARS-CoV-2 variants. Study summary: Within the COV1001 Ad26.COV2.S trial arm, the donor was enrolled.

Treatment defined: 15 to 20 received Ad26.COV2.S at low or high dose, single or two shots; roughly five received placebo; per-sample allocation not given. Sampling was performed 63 days after the first vaccine or placebo injection. Donor was an adult aged 18-55 years in Boston. Per the germline V gene, CDR1 is SQVTM and CDR2 is ANQGSEA. CDR3 size: 13 residues. V was clipped by 5 bases and J by 0 bases; unmatched bases: 2. The table came from immunoSEQ multiplex PCR; TCRdb's copy has only in-frame clones and leaves some out. The data show around 500,000 clones, with 89% seen just once and over 1.5% held by the top ten.

The chain recombines TRBV29-1 with TRBJ2-7; TRBD1 agrees at 9 bases. Sequenced material: peripheral blood, taken in a trial of Ad26.COV2.S vaccine versus placebo. The TCR sequence derives from a person between 18 and 60 years old who received the Ad26.COV2.S COVID-19 vaccine or a placebo. CDR3 loop: CSVRTGASYEQYF. In nucleotides, the CDR3 is TGCAGCGTTAGGACAGGGGCCTCCTACGAGCAGTACTTC.